The rows below give T cell receptor beta chains drawn from one sample of a study of blood T cell repertoires in COVID-19. Here immunoSEQ multiplex PCR was the method, and the copy in TCRdb shows in-frame clones only, minus some. The profile shows fewer than 250,000 clones, around 80% of them singletons. Source material: peripheral blood. The receptors shown here come from a woman aged 45 to 65 with acute or convalescent COVID-19. Both conserved end residues are part of each CDR3. A D gene is named only where the DNA matches it firmly. Only some rows state a clone size, as once, few, many or a class for expanded clones.

V gene	clone size	D gene	J gene	CDR3 protein	CDR3 DNA
TRBV7-9	NA	TRBD1	TRBJ1-2	CASSPGQGRRGYTF	TGTGCCAGCAGCCCGGGACAGGGGCGGCGGGGCTACACCTTC
TRBV7-8	NA	TRBD1	TRBJ1-1	CASSLTGVNTEAFF	TGTGCCAGCAGCTTAACAGGGGTGAACACTGAAGCTTTCTTT
TRBV15	NA	NA	TRBJ1-5	CATSRVNQPQHF	TGTGCCACCAGCAGAGTAAATCAGCCCCAGCATTTT
TRBV14	NA	TRBD2	TRBJ2-1	CASSQDRPLAGGRDEQFF	TGTGCCAGCAGCCAAGATAGGCCCCTAGCGGGAGGGCGGGATGAGCAGTTCTTC
TRBV5-1	few	TRBD1	TRBJ1-6	CASSLGQVKGPLHF	TGCGCCAGCAGCCTGGGACAGGTTAAGGGGCCCCTCCACTTT
TRBV12-3/TRBV12-4	once	TRBD1	TRBJ1-2	CASSRDRDGYTF	TGTGCCAGCTCCAGAGACAGGGATGGCTACACCTTC
TRBV29-1	NA	NA	TRBJ2-1	CSVVSGSSYNEQFF	TGCAGCGTTGTTTCGGGGAGCTCCTACAATGAGCAGTTCTTC
TRBV5-3	NA	TRBD1	TRBJ1-2	CARSRPGQVDYGYTF	TGTGCCAGAAGTCGGCCGGGACAGGTGGACTATGGCTACACCTTC
TRBV18	once	NA	TRBJ2-1	CASSPQGGEQFF	TGTGCCAGCTCACCACAAGGAGGTGAGCAGTTCTTC
TRBV10-2	NA	NA	TRBJ2-1	CASGRSKSYNEQFF	TGCGCCAGCGGAAGGAGCAAGTCCTACAATGAGCAGTTCTTC
TRBV10-3	NA	TRBD1	TRBJ2-7	CAISPRQGARYEQYF	TGTGCCATCAGCCCCAGACAGGGGGCTCGCTACGAGCAGTACTTC
TRBV7-2	NA	NA	TRBJ2-7	CASSFALIGRGSEQYF	TGTGCCAGCAGCTTCGCCCTAATCGGGAGAGGGTCCGAGCAGTACTTC
TRBV27	NA	NA	TRBJ2-7	CASSFGQSYEQYF	TGTGCCAGCAGTTTCGGACAGTCCTACGAGCAGTACTTC
TRBV19	NA	NA	TRBJ2-3	CASTSDSHRVDTQYF	TGTGCCAGTACCTCGGACAGCCACCGGGTAGATACGCAGTATTTT
TRBV3-1/TRBV3-2	NA	TRBD1	TRBJ2-5	CASSYRDRAETQYF	TGTGCCAGCAGCTACCGGGACAGGGCAGAGACCCAGTACTTC
TRBV24-1	NA	NA	TRBJ2-1	CATSDAKTGGSYNEQFF	TGTGCCACCAGTGATGCTAAAACGGGTGGCTCCTACAATGAGCAGTTCTTC
TRBV9	NA	TRBD1	TRBJ1-1	CASSVGDRATTEAFF	TGTGCCAGCAGCGTTGGGGACAGGGCGACCACTGAAGCTTTCTTT
TRBV11-2	NA	TRBD2	TRBJ2-1	CASSLGAQRELRNEQFF	TGTGCCAGCAGCTTAGGGGCCCAGCGGGAGTTACGGAATGAGCAGTTCTTC
TRBV2	NA	TRBD2	TRBJ2-3	CASSEGAGGLDTQYF	TGTGCCAGCAGTGAAGGTGCGGGAGGGTTGGATACGCAGTATTTT
TRBV10-1	once	TRBD2	TRBJ2-5	CASSASGIAQETQYF	TGCGCCAGCAGTGCTAGCGGGATTGCCCAAGAGACCCAGTACTTC
TRBV11-3	once	TRBD2	TRBJ2-3	CASSLGGGRAPDTQYF	TGTGCCAGCAGCTTAGGTGGCGGGAGGGCCCCAGATACGCAGTATTTT
TRBV5-5	NA	TRBD1	TRBJ2-7	CASSRPGQERNEQYF	TGTGCCAGCAGCCGTCCGGGACAGGAGCGTAACGAGCAGTACTTC
TRBV28	NA	NA	TRBJ2-7	CASSFDTAREQYF	TGTGCCAGCAGTTTTGACACCGCGCGCGAGCAGTACTTC
TRBV19	NA	NA	TRBJ2-3	CASSIERGLTDTQYF	TGTGCCAGTAGTATAGAAAGGGGACTCACAGATACGCAGTATTTT
TRBV5-1	NA	TRBD2	TRBJ2-1	CASSFLAGGPFYNEQFF	TGCGCCAGCAGCTTCCTAGCGGGAGGGCCTTTTTACAATGAGCAGTTCTTC
TRBV29-1	NA	TRBD1	TRBJ1-1	CSVRTGAEAFF	TGCAGCGTGAGGACAGGGGCTGAAGCTTTCTTT
TRBV5-1	NA	TRBD2	TRBJ2-1	CASSLGGTSGFSSYNEQFF	TGCGCCAGCAGCTTGGGTGGGACTAGCGGCTTTAGCTCCTACAATGAGCAGTTCTTC
TRBV29-1	NA	NA	TRBJ1-1	CSVENRFGQPNTEAFF	TGCAGCGTTGAAAACAGATTCGGACAGCCTAACACTGAAGCTTTCTTT